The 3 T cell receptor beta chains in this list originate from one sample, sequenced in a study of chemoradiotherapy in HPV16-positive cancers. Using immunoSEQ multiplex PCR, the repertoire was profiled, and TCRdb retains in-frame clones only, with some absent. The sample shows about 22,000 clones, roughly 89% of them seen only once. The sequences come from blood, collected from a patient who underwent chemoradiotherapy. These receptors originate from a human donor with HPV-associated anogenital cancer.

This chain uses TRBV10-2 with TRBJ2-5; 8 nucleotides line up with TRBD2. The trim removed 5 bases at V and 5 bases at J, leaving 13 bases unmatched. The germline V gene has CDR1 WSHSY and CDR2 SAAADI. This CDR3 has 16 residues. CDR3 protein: CASSSPGGKGRETQYF. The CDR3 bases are TGCGCCAGCAGTTCCCCGGGGGGGAAGGGCCGGGAGACCCAGTACTTC.

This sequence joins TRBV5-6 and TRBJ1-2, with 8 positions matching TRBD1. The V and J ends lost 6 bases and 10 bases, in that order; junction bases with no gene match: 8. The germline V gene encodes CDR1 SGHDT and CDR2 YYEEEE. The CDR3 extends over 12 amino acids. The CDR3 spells CASNRDRQNYTF. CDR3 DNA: TGTGCCAGCAACAGGGACAGGCAGAACTACACCTTC.

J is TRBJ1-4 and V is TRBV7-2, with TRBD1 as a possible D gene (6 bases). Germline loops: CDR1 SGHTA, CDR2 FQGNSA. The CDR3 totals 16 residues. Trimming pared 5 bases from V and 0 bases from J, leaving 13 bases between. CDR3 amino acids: CASSLRQATTNEKLFF. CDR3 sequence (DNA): TGTGCCAGCAGCCTGAGACAGGCAACAACTAATGAAAAACTGTTTTTT.